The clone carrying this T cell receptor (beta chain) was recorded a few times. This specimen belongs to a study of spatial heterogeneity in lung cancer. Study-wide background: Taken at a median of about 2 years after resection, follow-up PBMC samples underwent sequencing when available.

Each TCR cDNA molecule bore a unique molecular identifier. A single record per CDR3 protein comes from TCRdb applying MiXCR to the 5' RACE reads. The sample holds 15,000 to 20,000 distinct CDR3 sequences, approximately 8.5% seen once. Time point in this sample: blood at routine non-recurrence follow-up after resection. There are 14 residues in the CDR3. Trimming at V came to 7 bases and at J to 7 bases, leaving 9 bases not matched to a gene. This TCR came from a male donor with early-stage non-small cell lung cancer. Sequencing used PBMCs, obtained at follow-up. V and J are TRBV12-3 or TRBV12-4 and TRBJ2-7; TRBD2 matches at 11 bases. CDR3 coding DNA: TGTGCCAGCACTCGGACTAGCGGGCTGGAGGAGCAGTACTTC. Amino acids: CASTRTSGLEEQYF.